This T cell receptor (beta chain) emerged from a study of post-analysis software for immune sequencing data. Overall study: The cohort encompassed relapsing-remitting, secondary progressive and progressive-relapsing multiple sclerosis disease courses.

Whole-study findings and limits: Patients had higher frequencies than controls of five TRBV segments, including TRBV5-6, TRBV5-1 and TRBV20-1. The authors found that F measure strongly co-clustered same-batch samples. Multiple sclerosis patients had significantly lower normalized Chao1 diversity than controls.

Unique-molecular-identifier-tagged TCR beta cDNA libraries were used. A population of roughly 0.85 to 11 million T cells gave rise to about 500,000 cDNA molecules. TCRdb re-derived calls from the PCR reads in MiXCR, one entry per CDR3 protein. Of roughly 650,000 distinct CDR3 sequences listed, roughly three fifths are singletons. With regard to this clonotype: As yet, its antigen is unknown.

Germline V CDR1 and CDR2: SGHTA, FQGNSA. The CDR3 has 15 amino acids. Trimming cost V 5 bases and J 4 bases, with 17 bases left between them. The TCR sequence derives from a girl aged 2-10 years with multiple sclerosis. This chain joins TRBV7-2 and TRBJ2-5, with TRBD2 as a possible D gene (7 bases). The sample comprised blood. As DNA, the CDR3 is TGTGCCAGCAGCACATCGGGGGGCGAGGGAGAGACCCAGTACTTC. Amino acids: CASSTSGGEGETQYF.